The clone carrying this T cell receptor (beta chain) was counted ten times or more. What it recognizes is unknown. This entry is derived from a study of CD8+CD57+ T cells in acquired aplastic anemia. Study information: DNA per sorted CD4+ or CD8+ sample ranged about 0.2 to 30 ug, averaging around 3.1 ug. Study-wide results and caveats: The study identified twenty-nine CD8+ CDR3 sequences shared by patients and controls.

Genomic DNA constituted the template upon which TCR beta VDJ and CDR3 profiling was performed. TCRdb used MiXCR to reprocess the reads, holding one entry per CDR3 protein. The table lists under 150,000 distinct CDR3 sequences, approximately 40% of them singletons, with about 2.6% in the top ten. Germline values: CDR1 MNHEY, CDR2 SVGEGT. The CDR3 loop spans 17 amino acids. Trimming took 2 bases from V and 8 from J, leaving 24 bases between them. The authors sequenced patients whose flow cytometry had shown CD8+CD57+ cell expansion. Severe acquired aplastic anemia was diagnosed in all patients. Patients had undergone no therapy by the time their blood was sampled.

The chain is built from TRBV6-2 or TRBV6-3 and TRBJ1-2; the D gene is possibly TRBD1 (6 bases). Sequencing was performed on sorted CD4+, CD8+, or CD8+CD57+ T cells (not recorded which) from PBMCs. The sequence came from a human donor with aplastic anemia. The CDR3, as DNA: TGTGCCAGCAGTTACCGACGGGGAACAGGGACCAATAGGGGCTACACCTTC. The encoded protein is CASSYRRGTGTNRGYTF.